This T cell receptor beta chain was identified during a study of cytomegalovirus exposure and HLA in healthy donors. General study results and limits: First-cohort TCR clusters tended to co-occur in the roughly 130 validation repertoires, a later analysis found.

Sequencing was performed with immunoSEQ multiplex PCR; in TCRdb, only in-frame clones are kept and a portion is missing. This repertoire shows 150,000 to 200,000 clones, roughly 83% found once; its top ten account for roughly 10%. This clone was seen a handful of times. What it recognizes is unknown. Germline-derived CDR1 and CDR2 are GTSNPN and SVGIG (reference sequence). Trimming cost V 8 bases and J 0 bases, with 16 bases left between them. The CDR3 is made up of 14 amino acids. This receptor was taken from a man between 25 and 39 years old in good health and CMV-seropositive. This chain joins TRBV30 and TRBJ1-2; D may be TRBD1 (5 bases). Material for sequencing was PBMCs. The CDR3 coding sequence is TGTGCCGCCCACACGGGGGAAGCTAACTATGGCTACACCTTC. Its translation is CAAHTGEANYGYTF.